The T cell receptor (beta chain) under discussion was sequenced for a study of T cell responses to AZD1222 COVID-19 vaccine. Findings and limits, study-wide: The donor group comprised mostly white British people and more females; the analysis possibly underestimated clonal diversity. Unmutated variant regions reportedly attract nearly half of all spike-specific TCRs.

The assay was immunoSEQ multiplex PCR, and TCRdb's table has in-frame clones only and misses some. The sample lists about 150,000 clones, roughly nine tenths occurring once. CDR1 and CDR2 (germline): KGHSY, FQNENV. The CDR3 has 13 residues. The J segment lost 4 bases and the V segment lost 7 bases, leaving 5 bases of the junction unmatched. Points on this clone: Its antigen is not identified.

The specimen was peripheral blood, collected on day 0 of AZD1222 vaccination. The chain couples TRBV16 to TRBJ1-2, with 8 positions matching TRBD1. The sequence derives from an adult in good health. The CDR3 protein is CASTKGTGYGYTF. For the CDR3, the DNA is TGTGCCAGCACCAAAGGGACAGGCTATGGCTACACCTTC.